The T cell receptor beta chain described here comes from a study of T cells in Graves' hyperthyroidism and ophthalmopathy. General observations from the study: Among thyroid clonotypes expanded above 0.001, most also appeared in blood. Median prediction lead before ophthalmopathy onset was six to eight months with the model.

Regarding this clonotype: Its antigen remains unknown.

Participants, patients aged 18 to 65, had newly diagnosed hyperthyroidism with a duration under 2 months. The TCR beta CDR3 regions underwent amplification using RNA transcripts as the source. HTBI primers were the set used in a first-round RT-PCR of the TCR CDR3. Using its own MiXCR run on the multiplex PCR reads, TCRdb lists one record per CDR3 protein. The sample carries almost 600,000 distinct CDR3 sequences, just over 45% recorded once. The germline gives CDR1 SQVTM, CDR2 ANQGSEA. CDR3 length equals 12 residues. V lost 5 bases and J 3 bases, leaving 10 bases between the germline ends. The receptor was isolated from a woman between 18 and 29 years old with Graves' hyperthyroidism. The rearrangement uses TRBV29-1 and TRBJ1-1; D is undetermined. The sample taken for sequencing was peripheral blood or thyroid tissue (not recorded which). CDR3 in DNA: TGCAGCGTTTCGGTCGTGGACACTGAAGCTTTCTTT. Translated, it gives CSVSVVDTEAFF.